This T cell receptor (beta chain) was recovered during a study of cytomegalovirus exposure and HLA in healthy donors. Points from the study as a whole: Donors belonging to an Asian-associated ancestry cluster reportedly showed fewer N-insertions in productive TCRs than the approximately 690-donor mean, according to what a later analysis found.

The germline V and J ends were trimmed by 0 bases and 0 bases, with 15 bases remaining between them. CDR3 length: 18 amino acids. Germline CDR1 and CDR2: MGHRA and YSYEKL. This clone was picked up a small number of times. Its antigen is still unknown. PCR was performed using 60 Vbeta and 13 Jbeta primers. The protocol was immunoSEQ multiplex PCR, while the TCRdb copy is restricted to in-frame clones and leaves out a portion. The sample yields around 84,000 clones, roughly 80% seen once. This sequence originates from a human donor in good health. The material sequenced was PBMCs. This chain links TRBV4-1 with TRBJ2-1; D not certain. CDR3 bases: TGCGCCAGCAGCCAAGAGTCCTCCGCCTATAGCTCCTACAATGAGCAGTTCTTC. Translated: CASSQESSAYSSYNEQFF.